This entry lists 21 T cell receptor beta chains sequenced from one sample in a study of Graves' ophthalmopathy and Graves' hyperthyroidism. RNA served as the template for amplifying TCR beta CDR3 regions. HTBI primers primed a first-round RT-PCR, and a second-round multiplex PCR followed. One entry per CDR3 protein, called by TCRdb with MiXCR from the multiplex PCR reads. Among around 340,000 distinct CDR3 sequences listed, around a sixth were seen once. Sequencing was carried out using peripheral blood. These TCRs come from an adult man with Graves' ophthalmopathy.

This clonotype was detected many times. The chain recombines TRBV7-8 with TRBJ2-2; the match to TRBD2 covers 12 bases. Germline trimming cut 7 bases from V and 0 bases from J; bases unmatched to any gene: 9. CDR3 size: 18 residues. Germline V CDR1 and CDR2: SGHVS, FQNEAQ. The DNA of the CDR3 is TGTGCCAGCATTAGGAGGGCTAGCGGGGGGGCGAACACCGGGGAGCTGTTTTTT. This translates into CASIRRASGGANTGELFF.

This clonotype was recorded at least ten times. This CDR3 reads CASSQDAVSGNTIYF. The CDR3 region has the DNA TGCGCCAGCAGCCAAGATGCAGTTTCTGGAAACACCATATATTTT. The V gene is TRBV4-3, the J gene TRBJ1-3; D call uncertain. V lost 0 bases, J lost 1 base, and 7 bases lay in between. This CDR3 is 15 amino acids long. CDR1 is LGHNA and CDR2 is YSLEER in the germline V gene.

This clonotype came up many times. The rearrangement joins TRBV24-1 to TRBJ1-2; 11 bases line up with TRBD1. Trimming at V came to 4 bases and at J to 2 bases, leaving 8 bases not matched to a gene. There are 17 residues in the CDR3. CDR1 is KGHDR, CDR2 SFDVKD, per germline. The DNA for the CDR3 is TGTGCCACCAGTGACTACAACGGACAGGGGGCCAACTATGGCTACACCTTC. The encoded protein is CATSDYNGQGANYGYTF.

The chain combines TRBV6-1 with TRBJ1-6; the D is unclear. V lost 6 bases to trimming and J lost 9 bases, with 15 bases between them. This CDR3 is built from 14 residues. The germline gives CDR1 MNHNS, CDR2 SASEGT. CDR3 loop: CASSRTLSGSPLHF. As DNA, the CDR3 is TGTGCCAGCAGCCGAACATTGTCTGGTTCACCCCTCCACTTT.

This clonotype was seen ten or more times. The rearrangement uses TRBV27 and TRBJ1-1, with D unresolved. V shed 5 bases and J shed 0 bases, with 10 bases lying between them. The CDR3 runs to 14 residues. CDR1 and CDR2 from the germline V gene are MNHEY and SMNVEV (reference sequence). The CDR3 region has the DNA TGTGCCAGCAGTAAATGGCAGATGAACACTGAAGCTTTCTTT. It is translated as CASSKWQMNTEAFF.

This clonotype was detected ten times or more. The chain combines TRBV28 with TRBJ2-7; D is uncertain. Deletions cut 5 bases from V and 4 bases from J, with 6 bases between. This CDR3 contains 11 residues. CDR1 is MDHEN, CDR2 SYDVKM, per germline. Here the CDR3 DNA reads TGTGCCAGCAGTGGGTTGTACGAGCAGTACTTC. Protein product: CASSGLYEQYF.

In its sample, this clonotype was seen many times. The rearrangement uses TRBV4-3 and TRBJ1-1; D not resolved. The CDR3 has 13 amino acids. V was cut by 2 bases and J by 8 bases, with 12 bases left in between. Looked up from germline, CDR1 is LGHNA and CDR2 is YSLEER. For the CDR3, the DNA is TGCGCCAGCAGCCAATATTTGGAAGGGGAAGCTTTCTTT. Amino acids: CASSQYLEGEAFF.

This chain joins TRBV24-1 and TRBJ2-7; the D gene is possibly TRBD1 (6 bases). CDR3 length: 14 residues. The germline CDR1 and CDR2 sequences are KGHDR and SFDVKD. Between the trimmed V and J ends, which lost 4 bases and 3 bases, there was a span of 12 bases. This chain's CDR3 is CATSDNDRHYEQYF. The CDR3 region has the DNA TGTGCCACCAGTGACAATGACAGGCACTACGAGCAGTACTTC.

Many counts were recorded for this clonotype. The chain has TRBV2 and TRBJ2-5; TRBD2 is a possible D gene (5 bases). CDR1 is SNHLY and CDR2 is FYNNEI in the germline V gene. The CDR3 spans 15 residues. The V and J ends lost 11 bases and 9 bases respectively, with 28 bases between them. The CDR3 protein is CAGEPDWVQESSQYF. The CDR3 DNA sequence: TGTGCCGGCGAACCGGACTGGGTACAAGAGTCGTCCCAGTACTTC.

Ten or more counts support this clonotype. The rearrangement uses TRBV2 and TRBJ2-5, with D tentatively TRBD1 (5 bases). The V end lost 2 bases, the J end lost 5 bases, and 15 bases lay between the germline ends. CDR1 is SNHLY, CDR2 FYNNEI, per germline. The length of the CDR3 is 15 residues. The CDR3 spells CASSEQGGFYETQYF. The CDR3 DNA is TGTGCCAGCAGTGAACAGGGTGGGTTTTATGAGACCCAGTACTTC.

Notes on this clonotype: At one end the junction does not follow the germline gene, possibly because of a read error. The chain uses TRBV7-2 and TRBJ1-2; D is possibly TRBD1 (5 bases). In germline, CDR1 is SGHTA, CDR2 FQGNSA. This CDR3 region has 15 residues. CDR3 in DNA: TGTGCCAGCAGCCCTCATGTAAGCGGGGACTATGGCTACATCTTC. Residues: CASSPHVSGDYGYIF.

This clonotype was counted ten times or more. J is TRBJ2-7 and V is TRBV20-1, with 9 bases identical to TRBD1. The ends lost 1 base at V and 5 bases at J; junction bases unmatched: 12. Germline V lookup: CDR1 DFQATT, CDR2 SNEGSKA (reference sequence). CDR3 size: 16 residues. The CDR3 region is CSARAFGGQGFHEQYF. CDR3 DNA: TGCAGTGCTAGAGCGTTCGGGGGACAGGGTTTCCACGAGCAGTACTTC.

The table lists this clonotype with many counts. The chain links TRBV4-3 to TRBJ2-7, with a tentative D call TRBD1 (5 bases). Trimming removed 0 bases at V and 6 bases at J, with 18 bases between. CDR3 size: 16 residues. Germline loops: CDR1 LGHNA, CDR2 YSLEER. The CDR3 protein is CASSQDLTDGEGEQYF. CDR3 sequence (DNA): TGCGCCAGCAGCCAAGATCTGACAGATGGTGAAGGCGAGCAGTACTTC.

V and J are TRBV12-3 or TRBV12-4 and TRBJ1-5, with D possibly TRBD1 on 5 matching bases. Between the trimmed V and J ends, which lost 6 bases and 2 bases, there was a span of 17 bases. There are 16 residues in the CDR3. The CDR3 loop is CASSDSAPGGNQPQHF. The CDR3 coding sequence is TGTGCCAGCAGCGACTCAGCCCCGGGGGGCAATCAGCCCCAGCATTTT.

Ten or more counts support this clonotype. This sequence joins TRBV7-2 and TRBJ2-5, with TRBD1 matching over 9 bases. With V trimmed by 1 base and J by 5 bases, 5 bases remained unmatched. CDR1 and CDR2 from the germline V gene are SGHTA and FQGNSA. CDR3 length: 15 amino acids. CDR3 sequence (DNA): TGTGCCAGCAGCTTAGACGTGGGGACAGGGGAGACCCAGTACTTC. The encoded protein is CASSLDVGTGETQYF.

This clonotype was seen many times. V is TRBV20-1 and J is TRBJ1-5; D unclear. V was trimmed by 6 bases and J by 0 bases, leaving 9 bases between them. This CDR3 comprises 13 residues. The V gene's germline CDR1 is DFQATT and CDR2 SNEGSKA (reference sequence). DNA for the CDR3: TGCAGTGCCCAGGAACATAGCAATCAGCCCCAGCATTTT. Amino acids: CSAQEHSNQPQHF.

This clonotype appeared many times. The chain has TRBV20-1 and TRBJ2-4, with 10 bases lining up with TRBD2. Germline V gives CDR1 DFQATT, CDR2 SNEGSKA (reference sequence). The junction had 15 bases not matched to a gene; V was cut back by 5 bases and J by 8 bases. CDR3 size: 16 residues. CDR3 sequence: CSAYRSSGSISHIQYF. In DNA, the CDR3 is TGCAGTGCTTACCGATCTAGCGGGAGTATCAGCCACATTCAGTACTTC.

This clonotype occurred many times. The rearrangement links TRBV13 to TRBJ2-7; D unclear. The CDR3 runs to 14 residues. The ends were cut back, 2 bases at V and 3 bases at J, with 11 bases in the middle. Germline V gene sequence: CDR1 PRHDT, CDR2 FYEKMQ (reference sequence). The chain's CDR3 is CASSLLHKNYEQYF. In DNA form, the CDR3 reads TGTGCCAGCAGCTTATTGCACAAAAACTACGAGCAGTACTTC. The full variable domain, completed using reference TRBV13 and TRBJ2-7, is AAGVIQSPRHLIKEKRETATLKCYPIPRHDTVYWYQQGPGQDPQFLISFYEKMQSDKGSIPDRFSAQQFSDYHSELNMSSLELGDSALYFCASSLLHKNYEQYFGPGTRLTVT.

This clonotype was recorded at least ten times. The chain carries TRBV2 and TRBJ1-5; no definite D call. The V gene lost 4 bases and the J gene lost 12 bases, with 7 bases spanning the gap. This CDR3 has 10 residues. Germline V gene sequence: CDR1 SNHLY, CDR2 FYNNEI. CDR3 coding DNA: TGTGCCAGCAGTGGAAGACGCCAGCATTTT. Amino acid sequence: CASSGRRQHF.

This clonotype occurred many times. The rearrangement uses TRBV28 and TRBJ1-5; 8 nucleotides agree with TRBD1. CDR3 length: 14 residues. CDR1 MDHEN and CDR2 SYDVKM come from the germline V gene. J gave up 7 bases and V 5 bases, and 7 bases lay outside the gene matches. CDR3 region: CASSTRTGSQPQHF. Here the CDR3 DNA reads TGTGCCAGCAGTACTCGGACAGGGAGCCAGCCCCAGCATTTT.

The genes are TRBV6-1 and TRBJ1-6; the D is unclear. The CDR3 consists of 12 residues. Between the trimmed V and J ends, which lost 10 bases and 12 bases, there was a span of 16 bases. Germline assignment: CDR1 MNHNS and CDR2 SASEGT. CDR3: CATVVFGGPLHF. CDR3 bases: TGTGCCACCGTGGTGTTCGGTGGACCCCTCCACTTT.